This TCR beta chain was captured in a study of shared clonotypes between healthy human individuals. The CDR3 totals 12 residues. Germline V gene data show CDR1 as SEHNR and CDR2 as FQNEAQ (reference sequence). Trimming cost V 1 base and J 5 bases, with 4 bases left between them. Study-wide results and caveats: What naive subsets generally showed was a larger estimated richness than memory subsets showed.

Deep-level settings were used for running the assay. Every immunoSEQ plate was one replicate of a subset's evenly spread DNA. Clones were sequenced by immunoSEQ multiplex PCR, and TCRdb holds only the in-frame ones, with some missing. This table has 850,000 to 1,100,000 clones, around 77% appearing once. Turning to this clone: The antigen remains unidentified. Other DNA sequences within the sample encode an identical CDR3.

The V gene is TRBV7-9, the J gene TRBJ2-3; D remains unclear. This receptor was obtained from a man between 18 and 35 years old in good health. Some clones in this sample may be carry-over from other donors' samples. Sequencing was performed on memory CD4+ T cells from PBMCs. This sample's subset: CD45RA-negative fraction. The CDR3 protein is CASSLVGDTQYF. Here the CDR3 DNA reads TGTGCCAGCAGCTTAGTCGGAGATACGCAGTATTTT.